Each of the 2 T cell receptor beta chains below was sequenced from the same sample in a study of human T cells and chemical hapten exposure. MiXCR was run by TCRdb on the RACE reads, yielding one entry per CDR3 protein. The sample lists some 360,000 distinct CDR3 sequences, roughly 4.6% seen once, with around 2.6% in the top ten. The time point is: pre-sensitization, week 0. The sample's treatment: therapeutic diphenylcyclopropenone sensitization with weekly scalp DPC. The specimen was whole blood, collected in connection with sensitization to the hapten diphenylcyclopropenone (DPC). The source of these receptors is a woman aged 45-65 years with alopecia areata. Some clones in this sample may be carry-over from other donors' samples.

This clonotype has at least ten counts. The gene calls are TRBV12-3 or TRBV12-4 and TRBJ2-7; the D gene is possibly TRBD2 (5 bases). There are 11 residues in the CDR3. Trimming cost V 10 bases and J 4 bases, with 11 bases left between them. This CDR3 reads CATRRAYEQYF. CDR3 nucleotide sequence: TGTGCCACCCGGCGGGCGTACGAGCAGTACTTC.

This clonotype came up many times. The chain links TRBV28 to TRBJ1-1; no reliable D call. This CDR3 is built from 14 residues. CDR1 is MDHEN and CDR2 is SYDVKM in the germline V gene. Between the trimmed V and J ends, which lost 5 bases and 5 bases, there was a span of 15 bases. DNA of the CDR3: TGTGCCAGCAGTAGCGGAGGGAGAAGAACTGAAGCTTTCTTT. Translation gives CASSSGGRRTEAFF.